These 25 T cell receptor beta chains share one sample of origin, sequenced in a study of T cells in Graves' hyperthyroidism and ophthalmopathy. Researchers took RNA transcripts and amplified the TCR beta CDR3 regions from them. When the TCR CDR3 underwent first-round RT-PCR, the HTBI primer set was used. Each CDR3 protein gets one entry after TCRdb re-called the multiplex PCR reads with MiXCR. The repertoire consists of about 570,000 distinct CDR3 sequences, with around 15% occurring once and the leading ten covering about 14%. Specimen: blood. The receptors come from a woman aged 40 to 50 with Graves' hyperthyroidism.

The V gene is TRBV6-1, the J gene TRBJ1-5; 9 bases align to TRBD1. The CDR3 length is 16 residues. Germline CDR1 reads MNHNS; CDR2 reads SASEGT. V lost 7 bases and J lost 6; bases outside the gene matches: 13. The CDR3 nucleotides read TGTGCCAGCATCGAACGGGACAGGGCAGGCAGTCAGCCCCAGCATTTT. Its protein product is CASIERDRAGSQPQHF.

This clonotype was observed at least ten times. This rearrangement joins TRBV2 to TRBJ2-1; D might be TRBD1 (6 bases). The CDR3 length is 13 residues. Trimming cost V 3 bases and J 9 bases, with 12 bases left between them. Germline V gene sequence: CDR1 SNHLY, CDR2 FYNNEI. CDR3 DNA sequence: TGTGCCAGCAGTGACCTCCTCAGGGGTGAGCAGTTCTTC. This translates into CASSDLLRGEQFF. The full variable domain, with the rest looked up from reference TRBV2 and TRBJ2-1, is EPEVTQTPSHQVTQMGQEVILRCVPISNHLYFYWYRQILGQKVEFLVSFYNNEISEKSEIFDDQFSVERPDGSNFTLKIRSTKLEDSAMYFCASSDLLRGEQFFGPGTRLTVL.

The chain joins TRBV7-3 to TRBJ2-1; 9 nucleotides agree with TRBD2. V lost 5 bases, J lost 6 bases, and 14 bases stayed unmatched. This CDR3 has 17 amino acids. The germline gives CDR1 SGHTA, CDR2 FQGTGA. The CDR3 loop is CASSPRAGTSKANEQFF. CDR3 DNA sequence: TGTGCCAGCAGCCCCCGGGCCGGGACTAGCAAGGCCAATGAGCAGTTCTTC.

The V gene is TRBV11-3, the J gene TRBJ1-4; weak D call: TRBD1 (6 bases). Between the trimmed V and J ends, which lost 5 bases and 5 bases, there was a span of 12 bases. CDR3 length: 14 residues. The germline CDR1 and CDR2 sequences are SGHNT and YENEEA. The CDR3 region has the DNA TGTGCCAGCAGCCCACGGACAGAGAATGAAAAACTGTTTTTT. This sequence encodes CASSPRTENEKLFF.

At least ten counts were recorded for this clonotype. The chain joins TRBV12-3 or TRBV12-4 to TRBJ2-5; the D gene is possibly TRBD2 (6 bases). Between the trimmed V and J ends, which lost 6 bases and 2 bases, there was a span of 16 bases. The CDR3 loop spans 15 amino acids. CDR3 loop: CASSRFGGGQETQYF. The DNA for the CDR3 is TGTGCCAGCAGCCGATTCGGGGGTGGACAAGAGACCCAGTACTTC.

In regard to this clonotype: The junction does not match germline at one end; this may be a read error. The rearrangement links TRBV7-7 to TRBJ2-7; maybe TRBD2 (5 bases). Germline V gives CDR1 SSHAT, CDR2 FNYEAQ (reference sequence). The CDR3 is 17 amino acids. The DNA of the CDR3 is TGTGCTAGCAGCTTAGCGTACTTTAGGAGCGACCCCTACGAGCAGTACTTC. Protein: CASSLAYFRSDPYEQYF. Drawing the rest from reference TRBV7-7 and TRBJ2-7, the complete variable domain is GAGVSQSPRYKVTKRGQDVTLRCDPISSHATLYWYQQALGQGPEFLTYFNYEAQPDKSGLPSDRFSAERPEGSISTLTIQRTEQRDSAMYRCASSLAYFRSDPYEQYFGPGTRLTVT.

This clonotype was seen many times. The CDR3 DNA is TGCGCCAGCAGCTTAGACCTGACAGGGGTGGCGTTCTTC. Its translation is CASSLDLTGVAFF. The chain couples TRBV5-1 to TRBJ2-1, with 8 bases lining up with TRBD1. Germline-derived CDR1 and CDR2 are SGHRS and YFSETQ. V gave up 2 bases and J gave up 15 bases; unmatched junction bases: 10. The CDR3 is 13 residues long.

In this sample, this clonotype turned up many times. This chain joins TRBV28 and TRBJ2-1, with D hard to call. V was trimmed by 8 bases and J by 7 bases, leaving 21 bases between them. The CDR3 is 15 amino acids. Looked up from germline, CDR1 is MDHEN and CDR2 is SYDVKM. This CDR3 reads CASCLSNIARNEQFF. For the CDR3, the DNA is TGTGCCAGCTGCCTCTCCAATATCGCAAGGAATGAGCAGTTCTTC.

This clonotype was recorded at least ten times. The chain is built from TRBV6-1 and TRBJ2-7, with 9 bases lining up with TRBD2. From germline, CDR1 is MNHNS and CDR2 SASEGT. The CDR3 consists of 15 residues. J lost 3 bases, V lost 5 bases, and 8 bases had no gene match. DNA for the CDR3: TGTGCCAGCAGTATGTTTAGCGGGAGTGGCTACGAGCAGTACTTC. This codes for CASSMFSGSGYEQYF.

In its sample, this clonotype was seen many times. This chain links TRBV5-6 with TRBJ2-3, with TRBD2 identical over 8 bases. The germline V gene encodes CDR1 SGHDT and CDR2 YYEEEE. V trimming: 0 bases; J trimming: 5 bases; junction bases outside the gene matches: 11. This CDR3 contains 17 residues. For the CDR3, the DNA is TGTGCCAGCAGCTTGGTATCGGGAGGGCCGGGGGTAGATACGCAGTATTTT. Translation gives CASSLVSGGPGVDTQYF.

This clonotype was counted ten times or more. The gene calls are TRBV18 and TRBJ2-3; 7 positions match TRBD1. V was clipped by 6 bases and J by 0 bases; unmatched bases: 6. Germline CDR1 and CDR2: KGHSH and LQKENI. This CDR3 is built from 15 residues. The CDR3, as DNA: TGTGCCAGCTCTCCAGACAGGGCCAGCACAGATACGCAGTATTTT. This gives the protein CASSPDRASTDTQYF.

This clonotype was picked up many times. This sequence joins TRBV27 and TRBJ1-5; 7 bases match TRBD1. The CDR3 totals 16 residues. Germline CDR1 and CDR2: MNHEY and SMNVEV (reference sequence). The V and J ends lost 4 bases and 3 bases, in that order; junction bases with no gene match: 9. The CDR3 nucleotides are TGTGCCAGCAGTTCACAGGGGAGCACCCTCAATCAGCCCCAGCATTTT. Its translation: CASSSQGSTLNQPQHF.

As to this clonotype: Given a much more abundant clone one base away, this may be a read error. The chain recombines TRBV28 with TRBJ2-7, with 7 bases lining up with TRBD2. V lost 0 bases, J lost 0 bases, and 8 bases stayed unmatched. Germline values: CDR1 MDHEN, CDR2 SYDVKM. This CDR3 spans 17 amino acids. The CDR3 bases are TGTGCCAGCAGTTTATGGAGGTCTAGCGGTAGCTCCTACGAGCAGTACTTC. It yields the protein CASSLWRSSGSSYEQYF.

V and J are TRBV6-1 and TRBJ2-4; TRBD1 agrees at 8 bases. With 7 bases clipped from V and 8 bases from J, the junction kept 7 bases outside the gene matches. The CDR3 is 13 amino acids. CDR1 and CDR2 from the germline V gene are MNHNS and SASEGT. CDR3 DNA: TGTGCCAGCACCAACGGACAGGGATACATTCAGTACTTC. Translated: CASTNGQGYIQYF.

Ten or more counts support this clonotype. This chain connects TRBV2 to TRBJ1-5, with 7 bases that match TRBD1. Germline CDR1 is SNHLY and CDR2 is FYNNEI. This CDR3 contains 14 residues. V shed 5 bases and J 4 bases; nucleotides not matched to a gene: 5. CDR3 in DNA: TGTGCCAGCAGTCCTTCAGGGGGTAATCAGCCCCAGCATTTT. Protein sequence: CASSPSGGNQPQHF.

Remarks on this clonotype: A much larger clone lies a single base off, so this may be a read error. J is TRBJ2-5 and V is TRBV11-2, with 7 bases identical to TRBD1. The CDR3 is made up of 15 amino acids. The trim removed 10 bases at V and 1 base at J, leaving 12 bases unmatched. The germline V gene has CDR1 SGHAT and CDR2 FQNNGV. CDR3 in DNA: TGTGCCAACAGTTCTAAGTGGGACAGCCAAGAGACCCAGTACTTC. The encoded protein is CANSSKWDSQETQYF.

This rearrangement joins TRBV5-1 to TRBJ2-2, with 7 bases lining up with TRBD1. J was trimmed by 2 bases and V by 4 bases; bases with no gene match: 11. The CDR3 extends over 17 amino acids. The germline CDR1 and CDR2 sequences are SGHRS and YFSETQ. The CDR3 bases are TGCGCCAGCAGCCCGACAGGGACCCCAATTAACACCGGGGAGCTGTTTTTT. This sequence encodes CASSPTGTPINTGELFF.

Turning to this clonotype: No conserved phenylalanine or tryptophan is present at the end of the CDR3, so a read error is the likely explanation. This chain connects TRBV19 to TRBJ1-1, with no clear D. Germline V CDR1 and CDR2: LNHDA, SQIVND (reference sequence). This CDR3 region has 13 residues. V gave up 1 base and J gave up 1 base, with 4 bases separating them. Here the CDR3 reads CASSIGSNTEAFS. The CDR3 coding sequence is TGTGCCAGTAGTATAGGGTCGAACACTGAAGCTTTCTCT.

This clonotype was seen at least ten times. The chain has TRBV18 and TRBJ2-3; weak D call: TRBD2 (6 bases). The CDR3 runs to 13 residues. Germline V gives CDR1 KGHSH, CDR2 LQKENI. V lost 6 bases and J 4 bases, leaving 11 bases between the germline ends. In DNA, the CDR3 is TGTGCCAGCTCCGGGGGTCCCCCAGATACGCAGTATTTT. Translation gives CASSGGPPDTQYF.

This clonotype turned up a few times. This chain links TRBV5-1 with TRBJ2-5; 7 nucleotides match TRBD1. V lost 4 bases, J lost 12 bases, and 12 bases stayed unmatched. The CDR3 length is 13 residues. In germline, CDR1 is SGHRS, CDR2 YFSETQ. The CDR3 region is CASSRGDSPLKYF. The CDR3, as DNA: TGCGCCAGCAGCCGTGGGGACAGCCCATTAAAGTACTTC.

This rearrangement joins TRBV19 to TRBJ1-1, with 8 bases fitting TRBD1. With V trimmed by 4 bases and J by 4 bases, 8 bases remained unmatched. Germline-derived CDR1 and CDR2 are LNHDA and SQIVND (reference sequence). The CDR3 has 15 residues. CDR3 region: CASSRTGYGTTEAFF. CDR3 sequence (DNA): TGTGCCAGTAGTAGGACAGGGTATGGGACCACTGAAGCTTTCTTT. Based on the CDR3 plus reference TRBV19 and TRBJ1-1, the full variable domain is DGGITQSPKYLFRKEGQNVTLSCEQNLNHDAMYWYRQDPGQGLRLIYYSQIVNDFQKGDIAEGYSVSREKKESFPLTVTSAQKNPTAFYLCASSRTGYGTTEAFFGQGTRLTVV.

The table lists this clonotype with a few counts. J is TRBJ2-5 and V is TRBV5-5; D uncertain. CDR3 length: 15 amino acids. The germline V gene has CDR1 SGHKS and CDR2 YYEKEE (reference sequence). V was clipped by 0 bases and J by 3 bases, with 12 bases between them. CDR3 region: CASSLAARVEETQYF. The CDR3 DNA reads as TGTGCCAGCAGCTTGGCCGCTCGCGTGGAAGAGACCCAGTACTTC.

This clonotype was picked up many times. This chain links TRBV30 with TRBJ2-1; D is possibly TRBD1 or TRBD2 (6 bases each). CDR1 is GTSNPN and CDR2 is SVGIG in the germline V gene (reference sequence). The CDR3 sequence is 13 residues long. Trimming shortened V by 0 bases and J by 6 bases, and 9 bases separated the two germline ends. This chain's CDR3 is CAWSVGGGNEQFF. Here the CDR3 DNA reads TGTGCCTGGAGTGTAGGGGGAGGCAATGAGCAGTTCTTC.

V and J are TRBV4-1 and TRBJ2-7, with 10 bases identical to TRBD1. Germline loops: CDR1 MGHRA, CDR2 YSYEKL. V was clipped by 0 bases and J by 2 bases; unmatched bases: 7. The CDR3 contains 17 residues. CDR3 sequence reads: CASSQDQGQGLPYEQYF. As DNA, the CDR3 is TGCGCCAGCAGCCAAGACCAGGGACAGGGGCTCCCCTACGAGCAGTACTTC.

There are many counts of this clonotype. The chain combines TRBV2 with TRBJ2-4; the D gene is possibly TRBD1 (5 bases). CDR1 is SNHLY, CDR2 FYNNEI, per germline. Trimming shortened V by 3 bases and J by 9 bases, and 18 bases separated the two germline ends. This CDR3 is built from 15 residues. The CDR3 protein is CASSDNMGPFGIQYF. DNA for the CDR3: TGTGCCAGCAGTGATAACATGGGGCCTTTTGGCATTCAGTACTTC.